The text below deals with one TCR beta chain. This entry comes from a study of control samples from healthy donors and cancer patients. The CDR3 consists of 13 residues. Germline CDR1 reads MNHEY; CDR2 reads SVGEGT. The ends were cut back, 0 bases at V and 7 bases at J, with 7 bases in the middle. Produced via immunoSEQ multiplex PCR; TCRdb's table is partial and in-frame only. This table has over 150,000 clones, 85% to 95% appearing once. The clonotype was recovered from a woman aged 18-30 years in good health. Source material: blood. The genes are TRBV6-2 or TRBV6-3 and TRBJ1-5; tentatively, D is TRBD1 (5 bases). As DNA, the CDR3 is TGTGCCAGCAGTTACTCGGAGGGGCAGCCCCAGCATTTT. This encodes CASSYSEGQPQHF.